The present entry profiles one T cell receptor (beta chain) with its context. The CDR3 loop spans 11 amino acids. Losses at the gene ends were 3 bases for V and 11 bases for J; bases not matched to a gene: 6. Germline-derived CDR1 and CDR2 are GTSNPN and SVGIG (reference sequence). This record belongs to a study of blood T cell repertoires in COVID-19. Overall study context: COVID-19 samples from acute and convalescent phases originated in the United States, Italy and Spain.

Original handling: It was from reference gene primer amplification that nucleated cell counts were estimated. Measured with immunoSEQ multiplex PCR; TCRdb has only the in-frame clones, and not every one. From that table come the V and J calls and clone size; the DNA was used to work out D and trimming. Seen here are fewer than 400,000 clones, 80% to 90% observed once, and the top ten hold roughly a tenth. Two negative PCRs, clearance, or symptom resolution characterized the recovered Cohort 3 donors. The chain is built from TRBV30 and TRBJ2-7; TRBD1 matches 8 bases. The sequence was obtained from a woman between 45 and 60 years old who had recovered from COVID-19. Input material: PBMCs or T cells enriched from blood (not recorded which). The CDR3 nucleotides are TGTGCCTGGAGCGCCGGGACAGGAGAGTACTTC. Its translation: CAWSAGTGEYF.